This TCR beta chain was obtained from a study of T-cell memory formation after mild COVID-19. Study-level information: In these data, TCR clusters were largely donor specific. Study-wide points: Contracting clones localized mainly to CM and EM when CD4+ and mainly to EMRA when CD8+. Clones contracting day 15 to 85 were balanced CD4/CD8; later expanders leaned CD4+. Some SARS-CoV-2-responding clones were already detected in memory before infection.

TCRdb analysed the 5' RACE reads with MiXCR anew, one entry per CDR3 protein. The data show fewer than 350,000 distinct CDR3 sequences, 15% to 20% seen once. Regarding this clonotype: Its target is not known.

Germline CDR1 is MNHEY and CDR2 is SVGEGT. This CDR3 is 16 amino acids long. Trimming cost V 6 bases and J 6 bases; bases outside gene matches: 14. The material sequenced was PBMCs or a T cell subset sorted from them (not recorded which). This sequence originates from a man aged 18 to 30 who had mild COVID-19 (a few samples of this study predate the infection). Cell type and time point are not known. This chain links TRBV6-2 or TRBV6-3 with TRBJ1-2; 9 positions match TRBD1. The CDR3 loop reads CASRFSGTGRVNGYTF. The CDR3 DNA reads TGTGCCAGCAGATTTAGTGGGACAGGGAGAGTGAATGGCTACACCTTC.